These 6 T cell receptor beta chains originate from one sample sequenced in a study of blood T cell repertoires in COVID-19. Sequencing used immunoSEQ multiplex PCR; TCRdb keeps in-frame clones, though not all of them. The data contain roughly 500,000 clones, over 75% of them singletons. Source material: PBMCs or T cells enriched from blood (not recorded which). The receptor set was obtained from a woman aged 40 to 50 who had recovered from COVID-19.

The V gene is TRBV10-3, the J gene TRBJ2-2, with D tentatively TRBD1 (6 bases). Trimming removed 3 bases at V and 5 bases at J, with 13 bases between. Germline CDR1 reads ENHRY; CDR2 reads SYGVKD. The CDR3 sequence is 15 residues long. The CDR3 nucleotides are TGTGCCATCAGTGAAGTCCCCAGGGGTACCGGGGAGCTGTTTTTT. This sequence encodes CAISEVPRGTGELFF.

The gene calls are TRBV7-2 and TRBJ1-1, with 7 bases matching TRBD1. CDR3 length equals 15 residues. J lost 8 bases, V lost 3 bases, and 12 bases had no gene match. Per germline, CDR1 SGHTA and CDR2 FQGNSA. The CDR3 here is CASSFMRLVTGEAFF. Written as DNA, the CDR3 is TGTGCCAGCAGCTTCATGCGGTTAGTGACAGGGGAAGCTTTCTTT.

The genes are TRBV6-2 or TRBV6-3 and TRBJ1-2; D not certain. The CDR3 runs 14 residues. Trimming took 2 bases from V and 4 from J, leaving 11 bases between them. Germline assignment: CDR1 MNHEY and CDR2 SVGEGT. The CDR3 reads CASSYGHSVYGYTF. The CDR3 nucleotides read TGTGCCAGCAGTTACGGGCATAGCGTCTATGGCTACACCTTC.

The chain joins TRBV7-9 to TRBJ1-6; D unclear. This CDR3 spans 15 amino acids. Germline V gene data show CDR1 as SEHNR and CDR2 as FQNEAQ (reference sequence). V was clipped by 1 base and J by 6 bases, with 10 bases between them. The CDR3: CASSLGPGPNSPLHF. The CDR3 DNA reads TGTGCCAGCAGCTTAGGTCCAGGCCCTAATTCACCCCTCCACTTT.

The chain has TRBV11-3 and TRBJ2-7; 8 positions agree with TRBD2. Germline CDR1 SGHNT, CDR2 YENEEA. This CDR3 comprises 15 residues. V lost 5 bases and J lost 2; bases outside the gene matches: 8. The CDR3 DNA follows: TGTGCCAGCAGCCAGGGAGGTAGCGGGACCTACGAGCAGTACTTC. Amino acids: CASSQGGSGTYEQYF.

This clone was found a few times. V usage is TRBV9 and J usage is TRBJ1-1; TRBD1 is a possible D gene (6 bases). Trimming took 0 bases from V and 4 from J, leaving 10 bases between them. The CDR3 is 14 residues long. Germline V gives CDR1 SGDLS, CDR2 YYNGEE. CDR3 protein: CASSVEQGSTEAFF. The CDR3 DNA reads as TGTGCCAGCAGCGTAGAACAGGGCTCCACTGAAGCTTTCTTT.